Listed below are T cell receptor beta chains from one sample, sequenced in a study of CD8 T cells in ankylosing spondylitis. TCRdb used MiXCR to reprocess the 5' RACE reads, holding one entry per CDR3 protein. Among roughly 86,000 distinct CDR3 sequences listed, roughly 10% were seen once. The sequencing sample was made of blood, either unsorted or a sorted T cell fraction (not recorded which). These receptors were obtained from a male donor with ankylosing spondylitis or in good health (not recorded which). Each CDR3 is given with its conserved first and last residue. D genes are given only for firm matches. Some rows mark clone size as missing; the rest say once, few, many or name a class of expanded clone.

>TRBV7-9|TRBJ2-1|-|-
TGTGCCAGCAGCTTCGAGAGTTCCTACAATGAGCAGTTCTTC
CASSFESSYNEQFF
>TRBV29-1|TRBJ1-6|-|few
TGCAGCGTTGAATCGCGGCCGCGGAATTCACCCCTCCACTTT
CSVESRPRNSPLHF
>TRBV7-8|TRBJ1-2|TRBD1|many
TGTGCCAGCAGCCAACAGGGGGCAAAATCGGGTGGCTACACCTTC
CASSQQGAKSGGYTF
>TRBV12-3/TRBV12-4|TRBJ2-3|TRBD2|many
TGTGCCAGCAGTTTAGGGAGTATAGCGGGGGGCACAGATACGCAGTATTTT
CASSLGSIAGGTDTQYF
>TRBV10-3|TRBJ2-7|TRBD1|many
TGTGCCATCAGTGAGACAGGGGGCACGTACGAGCAGTACTTC
CAISETGGTYEQYF
>TRBV6-6|TRBJ2-7|-|many
TGTGCCAGCAGTTACTCTTTTACCTACGAGCAGTACTTC
CASSYSFTYEQYF
>TRBV2|TRBJ2-5|-|many
TGTGCCAGCAGTGAGTCCAGGAAAGAGACCCAGTACTTC
CASSESRKETQYF
>TRBV28|TRBJ1-2|TRBD1|-
TGTGCCAGCAGTTTCCCCCGACAGGGTGGGTACTATGGCTACACCTTC
CASSFPRQGGYYGYTF
>TRBV4-1|TRBJ1-2|-|many
TGCGCCAGTAGTTGGGAGGGCCAGAGTAACTATGGCTACACCTTC
CASSWEGQSNYGYTF
>TRBV27|TRBJ2-7|TRBD1|many
TGTGCCAGCAGTTGGTACAGGGGCTACGAGCAGTACTTC
CASSWYRGYEQYF
>TRBV6-6|TRBJ1-1|-|many
TGTGCCAGCAGTTACTCGCCCACTGAAGCTTTCTTT
CASSYSPTEAFF
>TRBV2|TRBJ1-2|-|many
TGTGGTGGGCAGGGGAATGGCTACACCTTC
CGGQGNGYTF
>TRBV2|TRBJ2-3|TRBD2|few
TGTGCCAGCAGTGGAAGCCTTGGACTAGCGGGGTTTTCAGATACGCAGTATTTT
CASSGSLGLAGFSDTQYF
>TRBV28|TRBJ2-7|TRBD2|many
TGTGCCAGCAGTCCTCATGCGGGGGGCTCCTACGAGCAGTACTTC
CASSPHAGGSYEQYF
>TRBV5-1|TRBJ2-3|-|-
TGCGCCAGCAGCCGGGACGGGATCACAGATACGCAGTATTTT
CASSRDGITDTQYF
>TRBV12-3/TRBV12-4|TRBJ2-3|-|many
TGTGCCAGCAGTTTCCCAGATACGCAGTATTTT
CASSFPDTQYF
>TRBV5-1|TRBJ2-1|-|many
TGCGCCAGCAGCTTGGGGCAGAGCTCCTACAATGAGCAGTTCTTC
CASSLGQSSYNEQFF
>TRBV3-1|TRBJ2-2|TRBD2|few
TGTACCATCAGAATTTGGGACTACGGTTCGGCGAACACCGGGGAGCTGTTTTTT
CTIRIWDYGSANTGELFF
>TRBV12-3/TRBV12-4|TRBJ2-1|-|many
TGTGCCAGCAGTGGCGGGGCTTACAATGAGCAGTTCTTC
CASSGGAYNEQFF
>TRBV5-5|TRBJ2-7|-|-
TGTGCCAGCAGCGGGACGACAGGCTCCTACGAGCAGTACTTC
CASSGTTGSYEQYF
>TRBV5-1|TRBJ2-7|-|many
TGCGCCAGCAGCTTGGAGGCAGGGGAGTTTTCGGAGCAGTACTTC
CASSLEAGEFSEQYF
>TRBV20-1|TRBJ2-5|TRBD2|many
TGCAGTGCTGGCGGGGGTTCGACCCAGTACTTC
CSAGGGSTQYF
>TRBV3-1|TRBJ1-1|-|-
TGTGCCAGCAGCCAAGTTAAGAACACTGAAGCTTTCTTT
CASSQVKNTEAFF
>TRBV28|TRBJ2-6|-|many
TGTGCCAGCGGCCAGTCCTCTGGGGCCAACGTCCTGACTTTC
CASGQSSGANVLTF
>TRBV12-3/TRBV12-4|TRBJ2-2|TRBD2|many
TGTGCCAGCAGTCCGGGACTAGCGGGGGACACCGGGGAGCTGTTTTTT
CASSPGLAGDTGELFF
>TRBV18|TRBJ2-4|TRBD2|-
TGTGCCAGCTCACCAATCCATAGCGGGGGCGACGATACCAAAAACATTCAGTACTTC
CASSPIHSGGDDTKNIQYF
>TRBV28|TRBJ2-7|-|many
TGTGCCAGCAGTTTAGAGGGAGGGGACAGCCCCTACGAGCAGTACTTC
CASSLEGGDSPYEQYF
>TRBV12-3/TRBV12-4|TRBJ2-7|TRBD1|many
TGTGCCAGCAGTTTAGCGCTGCCAGGGGGAGAGCAGTACTTC
CASSLALPGGEQYF
>TRBV3-1|TRBJ2-5|-|many
TGTGCCAGCAGCCAAGAAGGTCGAGTCCAAGAGACCCAGTACTTC
CASSQEGRVQETQYF
>TRBV4-1|TRBJ1-1|-|many
TGCGCCAGCAGCCAGGTTCACCACCTGGGCACTGAAGCTTTCTTT
CASSQVHHLGTEAFF
>TRBV6-5|TRBJ2-6|-|few
TGTGCCAGCAGTTACTCCTCTTGGGTAACCGGGGCCAACGTCCTGACTTTC
CASSYSSWVTGANVLTF
>TRBV5-1|TRBJ1-1|TRBD1|many
TGCGCCAGCAGACGGACAGGGGGCCTGAACACTGAAGCTTTCTTT
CASRRTGGLNTEAFF